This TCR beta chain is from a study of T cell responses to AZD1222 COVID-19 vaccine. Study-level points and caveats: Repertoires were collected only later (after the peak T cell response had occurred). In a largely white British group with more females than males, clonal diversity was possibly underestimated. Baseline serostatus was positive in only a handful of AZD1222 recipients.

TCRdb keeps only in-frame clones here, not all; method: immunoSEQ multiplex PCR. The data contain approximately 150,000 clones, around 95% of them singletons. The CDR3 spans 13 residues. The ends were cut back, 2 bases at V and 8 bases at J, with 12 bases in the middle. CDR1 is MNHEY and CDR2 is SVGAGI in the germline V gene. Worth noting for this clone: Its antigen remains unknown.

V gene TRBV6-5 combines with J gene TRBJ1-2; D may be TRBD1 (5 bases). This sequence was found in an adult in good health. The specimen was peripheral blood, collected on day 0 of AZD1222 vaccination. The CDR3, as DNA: TGTGCCAGCAGTTACACCGGGGCCGTGGGCTACACCTTC. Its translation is CASSYTGAVGYTF.